What follows are 10 T cell receptor beta chains derived from one specimen sequenced in a study of vaccination and CD4 T cells after COVID-19. Specified time point: late sampling 161 to 241 days after vaccination in a few convalescent patients. One entry per CDR3 protein, called by TCRdb with MiXCR from the PCR reads. This table holds 25,000 to 30,000 distinct CDR3 sequences, 45% to 65% found once. Sample: CD4+ T cells from blood, taken about 7 months after SARS-CoV-2 vaccination. These receptors were obtained from a human donor who had recovered from COVID-19.

This sequence joins TRBV20-1 and TRBJ2-5; maybe TRBD2 (5 bases). The CDR3 extends over 16 amino acids. Trimming stripped 0 bases from V and 1 base from J, with 15 bases between. Germline V gives CDR1 DFQATT, CDR2 SNEGSKA (reference sequence). CDR3 sequence (DNA): TGCAGTGCTAGAGATCCGTCTCGAGCGGTCCAAGAGACCCAGTACTTC. It translates to CSARDPSRAVQETQYF.

This clonotype turned up a few times. The CDR3 DNA is TGCACCAGCACCGTGCAGGTGGCAAATCAGCCCCAGCATTTT. Residues: CTSTVQVANQPQHF. The chain links TRBV1 to TRBJ1-5. TRBV1 is given as a pseudogene. The CDR3 loop spans 14 amino acids.

The chain combines TRBV7-9 with TRBJ2-5, with TRBD1 matching 7 bases. The CDR3 sequence is 17 residues long. CDR1 SEHNR and CDR2 FQNEAQ come from the germline V gene (reference sequence). With 5 bases clipped from V and 5 bases from J, the junction kept 17 bases outside the gene matches. CDR3 in amino acids: CASSLRQGGGGSETQYF. CDR3 nucleotide sequence: TGTGCCAGCAGCCTCAGACAGGGTGGGGGTGGGTCGGAGACCCAGTACTTC.

The chain uses TRBV20-1 and TRBJ1-5; no reliable D call. This CDR3 is 12 amino acids long. In germline, CDR1 is DFQATT, CDR2 SNEGSKA (reference sequence). The ends were cut back, 2 bases at V and 1 base at J, with 3 bases in the middle. CDR3 bases: TGCAGTGCTAGACAGAGCAATCAGCCCCAGCATTTT. Translated, it gives CSARQSNQPQHF.

The chain joins TRBV6-1 to TRBJ2-3; 13 positions match TRBD2. CDR1 is MNHNS, CDR2 SASEGT, per germline. J was trimmed by 2 bases and V by 8 bases; bases with no gene match: 25. The CDR3 consists of 22 residues. The CDR3 DNA reads as TGTGCCAGCTCCCCGGATGCACTTGGACTAGCGGGAGCGTCCCCCCTCACAGATACGCAGTATTTT. Translation gives CASSPDALGLAGASPLTDTQYF.

V usage is TRBV7-8 and J usage is TRBJ2-3; 7 positions agree with TRBD2. Germline lookup yields CDR1 SGHVS and CDR2 FQNEAQ. The CDR3 is 15 amino acids. After removal of 2 bases from V and 2 bases from J, the junction contained 4 bases not matched to a gene. The CDR3 reads CASSLRSGNTDTQYF. The CDR3 nucleotides read TGTGCCAGCAGCTTACGAAGCGGGAACACAGATACGCAGTATTTT.

The chain carries TRBV5-4 and TRBJ2-5; D possibly corresponds to TRBD2 (5 bases). Germline V gives CDR1 SGHNT, CDR2 YYREEE (reference sequence). This CDR3 is 15 amino acids long. V was shortened by 1 base and J by 4 bases, with 14 bases between the two germline ends. The CDR3 nucleotides read TGTGCCAGCAGCTTGAAGGGAGTAGGCGGAGAGACCCAGTACTTC. Translating it yields CASSLKGVGGETQYF.

This chain connects TRBV20-1 to TRBJ1-2; D unresolved. Trimming cost V 0 bases and J 7 bases, with 12 bases left between them. The CDR3 extends over 13 amino acids. Germline values: CDR1 DFQATT, CDR2 SNEGSKA (reference sequence). In DNA form, the CDR3 reads TGCAGTGCTAGAGATGTGGGGTGGGCTGGCTACACCTTC. Amino acid sequence: CSARDVGWAGYTF.

The rearrangement joins TRBV7-9 to TRBJ2-1, with 9 bases fitting TRBD2. Per the germline V gene, CDR1 is SEHNR and CDR2 is FQNEAQ (reference sequence). The CDR3 sequence is 13 residues long. The J segment lost 13 bases and the V segment lost 5 bases, leaving 9 bases of the junction unmatched. This CDR3 reads CASSAGTSPFQFF. The CDR3 coding sequence is TGTGCCAGCAGCGCCGGGACTAGCCCGTTCCAGTTCTTC.

There are a few counts of this clonotype. V usage is TRBV7-8 and J usage is TRBJ2-7, with 7 nucleotides matching TRBD2. V lost 4 bases, J lost 2 bases, and 11 bases stayed unmatched. The CDR3 covers 16 residues. From germline, CDR1 is SGHVS and CDR2 FQNEAQ. The CDR3 DNA is TGTGCCAGCAGCTCCTTCTCGGCTAGCGGTCCCTACGAGCAGTACTTC. Translated: CASSSFSASGPYEQYF.